Described below is a single T cell receptor beta chain sequence and its context. What it recognizes is unknown. The entry originates in a study of blood T cells in healthy people across ages. General study points: Nothing was known about donor CMV status, and this possibly confounded expanded clonotype changes. Getting older went along with TCR beta diversity per million T cells dropping roughly linearly.

A second PCR, run for about 7 to 11 cycles, used a sample-barcoded 5' primer plus a J-beta primer mix. TCRdb redid the calling of the 5' RACE reads with MiXCR, one entry per CDR3 protein. This repertoire shows 700,000 to 900,000 distinct CDR3 sequences, under 30% found once; its top ten account for 3%. Trimming at V came to 4 bases and at J to 8 bases, leaving 9 bases not matched to a gene. The CDR3 totals 15 residues. Germline CDR1 reads MGHDK; CDR2 reads SYGVNS. These same records also appear under a second study, on T cells of mothers and their children. That source reports: Normalized overlap was always slightly, never significantly, higher in related than unrelated mother-child pairs.

The rearrangement joins TRBV25-1 to TRBJ2-1; 9 positions match TRBD1. This TCR derives from a boy between 10 and 17 years old in good health. The specimen sequenced was blood. The DNA of the CDR3 is TGTGCCAGCAGTGGGACACAGGGGGCAGGGGATGAGCAGTTCTTC. Amino acids: CASSGTQGAGDEQFF.